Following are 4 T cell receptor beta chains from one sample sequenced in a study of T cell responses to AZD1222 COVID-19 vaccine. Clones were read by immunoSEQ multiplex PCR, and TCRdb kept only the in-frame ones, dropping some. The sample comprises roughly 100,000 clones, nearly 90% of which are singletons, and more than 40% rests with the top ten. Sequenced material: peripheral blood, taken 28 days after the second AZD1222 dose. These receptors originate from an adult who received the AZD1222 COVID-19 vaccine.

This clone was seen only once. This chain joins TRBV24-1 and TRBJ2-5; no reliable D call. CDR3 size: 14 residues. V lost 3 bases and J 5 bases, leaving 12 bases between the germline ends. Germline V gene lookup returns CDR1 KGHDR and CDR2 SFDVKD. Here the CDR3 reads CATSDPGPVETQYF. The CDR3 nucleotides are TGTGCCACCAGTGATCCCGGACCCGTGGAGACCCAGTACTTC.

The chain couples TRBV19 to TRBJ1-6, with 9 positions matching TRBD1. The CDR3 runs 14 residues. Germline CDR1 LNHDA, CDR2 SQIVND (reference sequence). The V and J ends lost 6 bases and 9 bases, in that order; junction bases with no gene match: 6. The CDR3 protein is CASRTGTGSSPLHF. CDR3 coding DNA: TGTGCCAGTAGGACCGGGACAGGGAGTTCACCCCTCCACTTT.

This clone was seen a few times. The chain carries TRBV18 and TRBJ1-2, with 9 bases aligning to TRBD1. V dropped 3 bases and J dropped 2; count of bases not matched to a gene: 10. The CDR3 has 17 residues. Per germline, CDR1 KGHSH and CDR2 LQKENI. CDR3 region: CASSPQGTGPLNYGYTF. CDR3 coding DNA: TGTGCCAGCTCACCCCAGGGGACAGGGCCTTTAAACTATGGCTACACCTTC.

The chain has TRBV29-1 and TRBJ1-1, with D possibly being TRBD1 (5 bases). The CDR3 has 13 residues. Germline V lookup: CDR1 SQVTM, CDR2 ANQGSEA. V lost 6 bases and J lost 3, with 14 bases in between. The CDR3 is CSVAWTLDTEAFF. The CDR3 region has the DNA TGCAGCGTCGCCTGGACATTAGACACTGAAGCTTTCTTT.